This TCR beta chain was sequenced in a study of cytotoxic CD8 clonotypes in ibrutinib-treated CLL. Overall study: It was after a median roughly eleven months of treatment, range 6 to 36, that response samples were taken. Study-wide results and caveats: For progressing versus sustained-remission patients, sampling times were not the same.

CDR3 length: 16 amino acids. V lost 4 bases and J lost 8; bases outside the gene matches: 14. Looked up from germline, CDR1 is MNHEY and CDR2 is SVGAGI. TCRdb's copy holds only in-frame clones and misses some; the assay was immunoSEQ multiplex PCR. The sample lists tens of thousands of clones, approximately 70% occurring once. A word on this clone: What it recognizes is unknown.

With cryopreserved PBMCs as the source, 1.5 to 2.5 micrograms of genomic DNA went to TCR beta libraries. This TCR came from a human donor with chronic lymphocytic leukemia. This sequence joins TRBV6-5 and TRBJ2-7; TRBD1 aligns across 10 bases. This sample comprised PBMCs, obtained before ibrutinib treatment. This CDR3 is CASSSEPRQGANQQYF. In nucleotides, the CDR3 is TGTGCCAGCAGTTCGGAACCGCGACAGGGGGCAAATCAGCAGTACTTC.